This TCR beta chain derives from a study of T cells after yellow fever vaccination. The CDR3 contains 16 residues. Trimming took off 0 bases at V and 4 bases at J, with 16 bases between the two ends. Germline-derived CDR1 and CDR2 are SGHKS and YYEKEE (reference sequence). TCRdb fed the 5' RACE reads into MiXCR, producing one record per CDR3 protein. The repertoire consists of 150,000 to 200,000 distinct CDR3 sequences, with approximately 6.2% occurring once and the leading ten covering under 3%. Study-wide findings and caveats: There was a small share of clonotypes that showed up in both the CD4 and CD8 compartments.

This clonotype came up a few times. As yet, its antigen is unknown. The gene calls are TRBV5-5 and TRBJ1-2; D might be TRBD1 (6 bases). This clonotype was sampled from a man aged 18 to 35 who received the YFV17D yellow fever vaccine. This sample comprised CD4+ T cells sorted from PBMCs, obtained on the day of the first yellow fever vaccination. The CDR3 DNA is TGTGCCAGCAGCTTGGGGGGGGCAGGGATAGTCTATGGCTACACCTTC. Translated, it gives CASSLGGAGIVYGYTF. Together with reference TRBV5-5 and TRBJ1-2, the CDR3 gives the full variable domain: DAGVTQSPTHLIKTRGQQVTLRCSPISGHKSVSWYQQVLGQGPQFIFQYYEKEERGRGNFPDRFSARQFPNYSSELNVNALLLGDSALYLCASSLGGAGIVYGYTFGSGTRLTVV.